Reported below is one T cell receptor (beta chain). Its specificity is not known. The record originates from a study of cytomegalovirus exposure and HLA in healthy donors. PCR involved 60 Vbeta and 13 Jbeta primers. Method: immunoSEQ multiplex PCR; TCRdb's copy keeps in-frame clones and lacks some. This table lists about 140,000 clones. Trimming at V came to 2 bases and at J to 5 bases, leaving 6 bases not matched to a gene. From germline, CDR1 is MNHEY and CDR2 SVGAGI. The CDR3 sequence is 15 residues long. Study-level results: Looking again later, the authors saw that most CMV-associated TCR beta chains seemed HLA-restricted. Some TCR beta chains (164 of them) were listed as cytomegalovirus-associated.

The V call is TRBV6-5, the J call TRBJ2-5; 9 bases are a match to TRBD2. The sequenced sample consisted of PBMCs. The TCR comes from a man aged 35-49 years in good health and CMV-seronegative. CDR3 bases: TGTGCCAGCAGTTACGGTTTAGCGGGGGTGGAGACCCAGTACTTC. This codes for CASSYGLAGVETQYF.